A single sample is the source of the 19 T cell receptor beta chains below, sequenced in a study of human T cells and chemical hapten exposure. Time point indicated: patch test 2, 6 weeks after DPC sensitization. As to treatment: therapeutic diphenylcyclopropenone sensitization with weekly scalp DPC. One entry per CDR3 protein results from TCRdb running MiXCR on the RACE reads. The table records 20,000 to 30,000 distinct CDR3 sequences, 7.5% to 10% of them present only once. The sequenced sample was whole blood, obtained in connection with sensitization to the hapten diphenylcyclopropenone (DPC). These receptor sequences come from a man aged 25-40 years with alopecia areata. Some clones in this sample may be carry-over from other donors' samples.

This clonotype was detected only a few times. The CDR3 protein is CASSQGGGLDTEAFF. The CDR3 DNA reads TGCGCCAGCAGCCAAGGGGGCGGGTTGGACACTGAAGCTTTCTTT. The rearrangement uses TRBV4-3 and TRBJ1-1; a possible D gene is TRBD1 (5 bases). V lost 1 base and J 3 bases, leaving 12 bases between the germline ends. The CDR3 contains 15 residues. Germline CDR1 is LGHNA and CDR2 is YSLEER.

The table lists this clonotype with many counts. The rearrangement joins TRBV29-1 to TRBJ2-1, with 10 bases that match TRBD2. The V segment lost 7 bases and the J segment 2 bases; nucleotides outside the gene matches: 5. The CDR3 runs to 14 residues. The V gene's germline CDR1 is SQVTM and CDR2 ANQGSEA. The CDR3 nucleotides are TGCAGCGCCGCAACTAGCGGGACCTACAATGAGCAGTTCTTC. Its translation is CSAATSGTYNEQFF.

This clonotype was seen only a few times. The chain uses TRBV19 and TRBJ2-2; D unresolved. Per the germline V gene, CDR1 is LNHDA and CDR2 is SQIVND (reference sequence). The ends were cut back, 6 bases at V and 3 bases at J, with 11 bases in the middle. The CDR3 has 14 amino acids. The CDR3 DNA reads TGTGCCAGTAGCCCCGTAGTAGACACCGGGGAGCTGTTTTTT. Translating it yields CASSPVVDTGELFF.

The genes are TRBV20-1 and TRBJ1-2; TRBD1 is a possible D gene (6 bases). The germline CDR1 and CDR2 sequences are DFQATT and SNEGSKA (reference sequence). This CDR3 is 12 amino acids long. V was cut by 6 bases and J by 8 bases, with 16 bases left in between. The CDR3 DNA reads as TGCAGTGCCTCTCTGGACAGTGGAGGCTACACCTTC. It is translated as CSASLDSGGYTF.

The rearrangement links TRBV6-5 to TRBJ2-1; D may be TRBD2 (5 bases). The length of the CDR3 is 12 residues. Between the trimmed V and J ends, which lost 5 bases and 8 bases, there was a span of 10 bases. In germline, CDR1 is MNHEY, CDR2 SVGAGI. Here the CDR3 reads CASSQGGHEQFF. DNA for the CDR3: TGTGCCAGCAGTCAAGGCGGGCATGAGCAGTTCTTC.

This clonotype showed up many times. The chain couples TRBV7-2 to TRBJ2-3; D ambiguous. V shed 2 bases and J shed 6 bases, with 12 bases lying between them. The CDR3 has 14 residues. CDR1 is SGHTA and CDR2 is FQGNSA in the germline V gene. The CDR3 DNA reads TGTGCCAGCAGCTTAAAACATACGGTCGATACGCAGTATTTT. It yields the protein CASSLKHTVDTQYF.

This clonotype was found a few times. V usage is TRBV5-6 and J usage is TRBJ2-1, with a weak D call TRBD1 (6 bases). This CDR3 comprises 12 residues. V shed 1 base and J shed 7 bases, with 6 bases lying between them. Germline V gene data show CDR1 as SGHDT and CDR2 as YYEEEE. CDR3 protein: CASSLTGNEQFF. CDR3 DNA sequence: TGTGCCAGCAGCTTGACAGGGAATGAGCAGTTCTTC.

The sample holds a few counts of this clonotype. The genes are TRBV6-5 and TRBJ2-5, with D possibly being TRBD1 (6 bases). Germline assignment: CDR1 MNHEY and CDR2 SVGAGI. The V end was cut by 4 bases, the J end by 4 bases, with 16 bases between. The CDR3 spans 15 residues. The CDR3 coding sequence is TGTGCCAGCAGTTTCACGGACAGTTCGACAGAGACCCAGTACTTC. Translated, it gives CASSFTDSSTETQYF.

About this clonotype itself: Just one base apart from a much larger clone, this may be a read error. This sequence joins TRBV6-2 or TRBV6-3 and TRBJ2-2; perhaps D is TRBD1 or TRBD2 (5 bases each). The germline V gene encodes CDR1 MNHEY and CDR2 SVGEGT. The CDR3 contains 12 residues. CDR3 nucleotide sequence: TGTGTCAGCGGCAGGGCCCCCGGGGAGCTGTTTTTT. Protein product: CVSGRAPGELFF.

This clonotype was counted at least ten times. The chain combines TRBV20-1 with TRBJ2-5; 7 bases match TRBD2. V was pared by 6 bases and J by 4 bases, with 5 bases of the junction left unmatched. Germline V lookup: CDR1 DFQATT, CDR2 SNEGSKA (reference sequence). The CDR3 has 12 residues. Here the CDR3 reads CSAEIAGETQYF. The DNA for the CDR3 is TGCAGTGCGGAAATAGCGGGAGAGACCCAGTACTTC.

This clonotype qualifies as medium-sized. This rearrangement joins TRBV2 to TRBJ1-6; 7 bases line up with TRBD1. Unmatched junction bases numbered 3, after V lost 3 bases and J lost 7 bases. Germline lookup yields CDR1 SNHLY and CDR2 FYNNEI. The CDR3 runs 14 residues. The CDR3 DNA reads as TGTGCCAGCAGTGATACAGGGGAAAATTCACCCCTCCACTTT. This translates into CASSDTGENSPLHF.

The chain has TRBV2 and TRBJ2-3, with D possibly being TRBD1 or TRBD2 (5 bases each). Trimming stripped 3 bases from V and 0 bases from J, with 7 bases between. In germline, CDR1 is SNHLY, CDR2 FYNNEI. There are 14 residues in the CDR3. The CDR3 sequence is CASSDEGSTDTQYF. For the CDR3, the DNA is TGTGCCAGCAGTGATGAGGGGAGCACAGATACGCAGTATTTT.

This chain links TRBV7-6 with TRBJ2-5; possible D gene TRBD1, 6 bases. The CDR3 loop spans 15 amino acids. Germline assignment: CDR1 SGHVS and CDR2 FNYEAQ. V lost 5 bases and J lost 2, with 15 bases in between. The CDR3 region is CASSDLQGPQETQYF. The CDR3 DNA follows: TGTGCCAGCAGCGACCTACAGGGACCTCAAGAGACCCAGTACTTC.

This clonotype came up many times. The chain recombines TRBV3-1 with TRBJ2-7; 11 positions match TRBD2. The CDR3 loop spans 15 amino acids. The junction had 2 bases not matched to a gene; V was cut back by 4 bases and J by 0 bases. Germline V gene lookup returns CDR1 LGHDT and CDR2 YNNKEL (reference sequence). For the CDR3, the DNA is TGTGCCAGCAGCCCGGGACTAGCGGCCTCCTACGAGCAGTACTTC. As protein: CASSPGLAASYEQYF.

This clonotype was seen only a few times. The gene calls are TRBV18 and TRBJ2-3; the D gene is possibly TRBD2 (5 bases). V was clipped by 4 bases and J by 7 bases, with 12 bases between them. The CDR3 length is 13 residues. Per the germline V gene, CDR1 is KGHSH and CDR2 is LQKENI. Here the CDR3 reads CASSLDYSNTQYF. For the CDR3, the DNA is TGTGCCAGCTCACTAGACTATTCGAATACGCAGTATTTT.

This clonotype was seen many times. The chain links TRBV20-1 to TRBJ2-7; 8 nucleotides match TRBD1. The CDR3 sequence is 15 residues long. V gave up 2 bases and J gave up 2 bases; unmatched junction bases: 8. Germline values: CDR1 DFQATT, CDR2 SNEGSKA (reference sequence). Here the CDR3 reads CSARTQGAGTYEQYF. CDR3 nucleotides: TGCAGTGCTAGAACCCAGGGGGCGGGAACCTACGAGCAGTACTTC.

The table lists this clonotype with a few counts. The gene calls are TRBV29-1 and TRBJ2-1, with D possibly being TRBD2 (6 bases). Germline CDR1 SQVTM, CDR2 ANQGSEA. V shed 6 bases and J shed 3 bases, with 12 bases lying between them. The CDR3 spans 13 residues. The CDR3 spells CSVGTVNYNEQFF. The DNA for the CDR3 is TGCAGCGTCGGGACTGTGAACTACAATGAGCAGTTCTTC.

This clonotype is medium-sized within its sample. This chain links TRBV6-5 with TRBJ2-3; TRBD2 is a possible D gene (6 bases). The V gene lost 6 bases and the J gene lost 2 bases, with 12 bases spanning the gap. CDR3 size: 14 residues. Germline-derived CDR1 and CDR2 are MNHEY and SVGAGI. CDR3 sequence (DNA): TGTGCCAGCAGGGTAGCGGCCCTCACAGATACGCAGTATTTT. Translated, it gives CASRVAALTDTQYF.

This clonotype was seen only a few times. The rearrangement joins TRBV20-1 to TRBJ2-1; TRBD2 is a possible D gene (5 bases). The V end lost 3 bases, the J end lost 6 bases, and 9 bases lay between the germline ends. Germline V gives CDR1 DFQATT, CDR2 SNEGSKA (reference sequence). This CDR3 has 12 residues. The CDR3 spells CSASGGPNEQFF. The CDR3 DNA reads TGCAGTGCTAGTGGAGGACCCAATGAGCAGTTCTTC.